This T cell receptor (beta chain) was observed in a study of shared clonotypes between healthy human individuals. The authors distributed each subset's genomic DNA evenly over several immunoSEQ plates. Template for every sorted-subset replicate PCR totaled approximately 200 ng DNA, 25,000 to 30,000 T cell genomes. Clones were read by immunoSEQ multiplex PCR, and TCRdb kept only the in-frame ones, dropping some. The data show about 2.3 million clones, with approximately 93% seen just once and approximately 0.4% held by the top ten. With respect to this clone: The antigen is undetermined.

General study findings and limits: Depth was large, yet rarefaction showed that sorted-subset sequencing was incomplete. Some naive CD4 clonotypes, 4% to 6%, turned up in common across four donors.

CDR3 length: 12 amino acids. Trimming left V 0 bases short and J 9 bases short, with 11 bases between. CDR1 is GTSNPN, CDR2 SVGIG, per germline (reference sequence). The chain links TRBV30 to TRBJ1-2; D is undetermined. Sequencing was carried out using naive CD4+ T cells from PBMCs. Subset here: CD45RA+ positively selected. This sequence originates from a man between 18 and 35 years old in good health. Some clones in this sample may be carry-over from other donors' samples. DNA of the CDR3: TGTGCCTGGAGTGTTGGTCTGGGAAGCTACACCTTC. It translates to CAWSVGLGSYTF.